The 10 T cell receptor beta chains given below trace back to one sample, sequenced in a study of cytomegalovirus exposure and HLA in healthy donors. This PCR relied on a set of 60 Vbeta primers and 13 Jbeta primers. Data came from immunoSEQ multiplex PCR; TCRdb stores just in-frame clones and leaves some out. The data hold 150,000 to 200,000 clones, with 84% observed a single time. Sample: PBMCs. The receptor set was obtained from a girl aged 2-10 years in good health and CMV-seropositive.

V usage is TRBV15 and J usage is TRBJ1-5; TRBD1 aligns across 11 bases. V was clipped by 0 bases and J by 6 bases; unmatched bases: 7. CDR1 LNHNV and CDR2 YYDKDF come from the germline V gene (reference sequence). CDR3 length: 17 residues. CDR3 loop: CATSRDRDRGFSQPQHF. The CDR3 nucleotides read TGTGCCACCAGCAGAGATCGGGACAGGGGGTTTAGTCAGCCCCAGCATTTT.

The chain links TRBV5-1 to TRBJ2-1; a weak D match, TRBD2 (6 bases). V was trimmed by 2 bases and J by 0 bases, leaving 9 bases between them. The CDR3 loop spans 15 amino acids. Germline CDR1 is SGHRS and CDR2 is YFSETQ. In nucleotides, the CDR3 is TGCGCCAGCAGCTTATCGACTAGCTCCTACAATGAGCAGTTCTTC. Translated, it gives CASSLSTSSYNEQFF.

This clone has just a few counts. The rearrangement links TRBV6-1 to TRBJ1-3; D gene uncertain. The CDR3 is 14 residues long. Germline loops: CDR1 MNHNS, CDR2 SASEGT. Trimming took 5 bases from V and 0 from J, leaving 8 bases between them. CDR3 amino acids: CASSLTNSGNTIYF. The CDR3 coding sequence is TGTGCCAGCAGTTTGACAAACTCTGGAAACACCATATATTTT.

A word on this clone: The junction differs from germline at one of its ends, possibly a read error. This rearrangement joins TRBV4-1 to TRBJ1-2, with 7 bases that match TRBD1. Germline lookup yields CDR1 MGHRA and CDR2 YSYEKL. The CDR3 runs 15 residues. The CDR3 region has the DNA TGCGCCAGCAGCCAAGATGACAGGGCTAACTATGGCTACCCCTTC. Translation: CASSQDDRANYGYPF.

J is TRBJ2-1 and V is TRBV19, with TRBD1 as a possible D gene (5 bases). The CDR3 runs to 12 residues. Trimming stripped 3 bases from V and 10 bases from J, with 10 bases between. Germline V CDR1 and CDR2: LNHDA, SQIVND (reference sequence). This CDR3 reads CASSIGQSEQFF. DNA for the CDR3: TGTGCCAGTAGTATCGGACAATCCGAGCAGTTCTTC.

V usage is TRBV5-1 and J usage is TRBJ1-4; TRBD1 matches 10 bases. The V gene's germline CDR1 is SGHRS and CDR2 YFSETQ. The CDR3 is made up of 15 amino acids. Trimming removed 4 bases from V and 6 bases from J; junction bases left unmatched: 6. CDR3 region: CASSKTGTGDEKLFF. Here the CDR3 DNA reads TGCGCCAGCAGCAAAACCGGGACAGGGGATGAAAAACTGTTTTTT.

This chain connects TRBV5-1 to TRBJ1-2, with 9 bases matching TRBD1. Per the germline V gene, CDR1 is SGHRS and CDR2 is YFSETQ. The length of the CDR3 is 14 residues. J was trimmed by 8 bases and V by 0 bases; bases with no gene match: 5. The CDR3 region is CASSLAGTGIGYTF. CDR3 bases: TGCGCCAGCAGCTTGGCAGGGACAGGGATAGGCTACACCTTC.

The CDR3 region is CASKVGGVLGTEAFF. In DNA, the CDR3 is TGTGCCAGCAAAGTTGGAGGGGTATTAGGCACTGAAGCTTTCTTT. This chain joins TRBV6-5 and TRBJ1-1; a weak D match, TRBD1 (5 bases). CDR1 and CDR2 from the germline V gene are MNHEY and SVGAGI. V lost 7 bases and J lost 4, with 19 bases in between. CDR3 length: 15 amino acids.

This clone was detected once. This chain links TRBV10-3 with TRBJ1-6, with D unresolved. The CDR3 runs to 13 residues. Trimming cost V 4 bases and J 5 bases, with 6 bases left between them. Per the germline V gene, CDR1 is ENHRY and CDR2 is SYGVKD. The CDR3 here is CAISGVDNSPLHF. The CDR3 DNA sequence: TGTGCCATCAGTGGCGTTGATAATTCACCCCTCCACTTT.

The chain uses TRBV5-6 and TRBJ2-5; 7 positions agree with TRBD1. The J call may be faulty, since TRBJ2-7 better matches the DNA end. The germline CDR1 and CDR2 sequences are SGHDT and YYEEEE. The CDR3 contains 15 residues. This CDR3 reads CASSTIQGETYEQYF. The CDR3, as DNA: TGTGCCAGCAGCACCATTCAGGGGGAAACCTACGAGCAGTACTTC.